The T cell receptor (beta chain) described here comes from a study of T cell clonality in common variable immunodeficiency. Whole-study results and caveats: Authors noted CVID clonality's cause needs subpopulation repertoire sequencing.

Assay: immunoSEQ multiplex PCR; the TCRdb copy retains only in-frame clones and omits some. The sample includes around 34,000 clones, none of them occurring once. Many counts were recorded for this clone. Its antigen is undetermined. The read finishes 3 residues shy of the CDR3 end, and the germline J gene is used to complete it. Per germline, CDR1 LNHNV and CDR2 YYDKDF (reference sequence). Trimming pared 1 base from V and 6 bases from J, leaving 7 bases between. The CDR3 extends over 12 amino acids. The rearrangement uses TRBV15 and TRBJ2-7; D gene unclear. The source is a person aged 18-70 years in good health. Specimen: peripheral blood mononuclear cells. The part of the CDR3 DNA that was read is TGTGCCACCAGCAGAGGTGGGCTCGAG. Amino acid sequence: CATSRGGLE. The full CDR3 is CATSRGGLEQYF.